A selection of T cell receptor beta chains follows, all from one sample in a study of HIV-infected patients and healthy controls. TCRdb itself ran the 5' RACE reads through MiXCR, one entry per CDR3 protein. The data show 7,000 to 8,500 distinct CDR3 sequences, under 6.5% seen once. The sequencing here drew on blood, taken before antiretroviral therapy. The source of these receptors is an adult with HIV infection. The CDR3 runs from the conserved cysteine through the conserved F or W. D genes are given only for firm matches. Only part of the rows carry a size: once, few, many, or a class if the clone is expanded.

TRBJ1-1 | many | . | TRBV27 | CASSVVGDTEAFF | TGTGCCAGCAGTGTAGTCGGTGACACTGAAGCTTTCTTT
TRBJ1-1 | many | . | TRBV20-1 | CSARDEGRWAEAFF | TGCAGTGCTAGAGATGAAGGAAGATGGGCTGAAGCTTTCTTT
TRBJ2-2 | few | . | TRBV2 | CASGAQGGHTGELFF | TGTGCCAGCGGGGCCCAGGGCGGTCACACCGGGGAGCTGTTTTTT
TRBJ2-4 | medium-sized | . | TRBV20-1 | CSASGQDRNIQYF | TGCAGTGCTAGTGGGCAGGATCGAAACATTCAGTACTTC
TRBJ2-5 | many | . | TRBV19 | CASAMIRLGAEETQYF | TGTGCCAGTGCCATGATTAGACTCGGTGCGGAGGAGACCCAGTACTTC
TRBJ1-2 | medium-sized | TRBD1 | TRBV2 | CASRIQGAEYVGYTF | TGTGCCAGCAGAATACAGGGGGCGGAATATGTTGGCTACACCTTC
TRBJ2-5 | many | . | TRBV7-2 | CASSLPLKTQYF | TGTGCCAGCAGCTTACCCCTCAAGACCCAGTACTTC
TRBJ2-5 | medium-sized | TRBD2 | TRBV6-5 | CASSYSGGNQETQYF | TGTGCCAGCAGTTACAGCGGGGGGAATCAAGAGACCCAGTACTTC
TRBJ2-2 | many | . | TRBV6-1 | CASTQDANTGELFF | TGTGCCAGCACTCAGGACGCGAACACCGGGGAGCTGTTTTTT
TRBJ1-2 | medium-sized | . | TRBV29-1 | CSVLGETNYGYTF | TGCAGCGTTCTAGGGGAGACTAACTATGGCTACACCTTC
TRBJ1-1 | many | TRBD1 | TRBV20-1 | CSARDFSTGRTEAFF | TGCAGTGCTAGAGATTTTTCGACAGGGAGGACTGAAGCTTTCTTT
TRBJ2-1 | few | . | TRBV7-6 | CASSPRYSSYNEQFF | TGTGCCAGCAGCCCCCGGTACAGCTCCTACAATGAGCAGTTCTTC
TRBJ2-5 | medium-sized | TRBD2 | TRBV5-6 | CASSFLAGGLETQYF | TGTGCCAGCAGCTTTTTAGCGGGGGGGCTAGAGACCCAGTACTTC
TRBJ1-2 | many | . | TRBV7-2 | CASSSGLRGYTF | TGTGCCAGCAGCTCTGGGCTGCGGGGCTACACCTTC
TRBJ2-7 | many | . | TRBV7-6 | CASSLQGKDEQYF | TGTGCCAGCAGCTTACAGGGAAAAGACGAGCAGTACTTC
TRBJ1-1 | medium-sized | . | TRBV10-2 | CASGAGGSTEAFF | TGCGCCAGCGGGGCGGGGGGCAGTACTGAAGCTTTCTTT
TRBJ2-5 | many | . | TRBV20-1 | CSASRSRYQETQYF | TGCAGTGCTTCACGCTCCAGGTACCAAGAGACCCAGTACTTC
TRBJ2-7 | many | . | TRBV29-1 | CSVAGLVQASHYEQYF | TGCAGCGTTGCCGGCTTGGTGCAGGCCAGTCACTACGAGCAGTACTTC
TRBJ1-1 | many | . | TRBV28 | CASSYRRESLNTEAFF | TGTGCCAGCAGTTACAGGCGGGAGTCCTTGAACACTGAAGCTTTCTTT
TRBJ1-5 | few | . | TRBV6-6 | CASSYRDNQPQHF | TGTGCCAGCAGTTACCGAGACAATCAGCCCCAGCATTTT
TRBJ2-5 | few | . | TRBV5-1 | CASSLSYVSTQYF | TGCGCCAGCAGCTTGTCTTATGTTTCGACCCAGTACTTC
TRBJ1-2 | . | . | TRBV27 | CASRTETGANYGYTF | TGTGCCAGCAGGACCGAGACAGGAGCTAACTATGGCTACACCTTC
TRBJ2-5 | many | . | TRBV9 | CASSVSRGQETQYF | TGTGCCAGCAGCGTAAGCCGTGGGCAAGAGACCCAGTACTTC
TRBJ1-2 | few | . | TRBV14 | CASSQDSRPNSNYGYTF | TGTGCCAGCAGCCAAGATTCCCGACCGAACTCTAACTATGGCTACACCTTC
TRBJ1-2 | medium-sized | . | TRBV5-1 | CASSLVPGMDYGYTF | TGCGCCAGCAGCTTGGTCCCAGGGATGGACTATGGCTACACCTTC
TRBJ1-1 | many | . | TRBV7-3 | CASSLDEGGYTEAFF | TGTGCCAGCAGCTTAGACGAGGGGGGATACACTGAAGCTTTCTTT
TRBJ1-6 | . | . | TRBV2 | CASSANSGTPLHF | TGTGCCAGCAGTGCAAATTCGGGGACACCCCTCCACTTT
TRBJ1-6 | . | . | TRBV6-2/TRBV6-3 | CASSYRGGYSPLHF | TGTGCCAGCAGTTACCGCGGGGGGTATTCACCCCTCCACTTT
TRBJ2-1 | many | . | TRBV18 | CASVETIDNEQFF | TGTGCCAGCGTCGAGACTATAGACAATGAGCAGTTCTTC
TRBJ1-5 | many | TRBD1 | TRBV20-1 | CSAGLGDWTGREQPQHF | TGCAGTGCCGGTTTGGGGGACTGGACAGGGAGAGAGCAGCCCCAGCATTTT
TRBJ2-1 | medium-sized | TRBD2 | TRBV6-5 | CASSWAGTSGNNEQFF | TGTGCCAGCAGTTGGGCCGGGACTAGCGGCAACAATGAGCAGTTCTTC
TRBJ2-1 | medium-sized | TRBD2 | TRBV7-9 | CASSLAWRGKSSYNEQFF | TGTGCCAGCAGCTTAGCGTGGCGGGGGAAGAGCTCCTACAATGAGCAGTTCTTC
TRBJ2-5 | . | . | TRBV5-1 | CASSLAGRAAGTQYF | TGCGCCAGCAGCTTAGCTGGACGGGCTGCTGGGACCCAGTACTTC